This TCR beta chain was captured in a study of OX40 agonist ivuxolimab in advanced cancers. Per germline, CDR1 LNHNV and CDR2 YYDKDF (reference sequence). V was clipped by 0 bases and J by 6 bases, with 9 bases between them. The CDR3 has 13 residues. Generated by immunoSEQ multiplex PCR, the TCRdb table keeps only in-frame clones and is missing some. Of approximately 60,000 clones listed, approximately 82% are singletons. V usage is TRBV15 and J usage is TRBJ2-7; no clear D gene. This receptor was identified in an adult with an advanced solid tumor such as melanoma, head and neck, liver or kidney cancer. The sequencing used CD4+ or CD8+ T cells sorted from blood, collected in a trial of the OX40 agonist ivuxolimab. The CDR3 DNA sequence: TGTGCCACCAGCAGAGATCGGTACGGCGAGCAGTACTTC. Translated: CATSRDRYGEQYF.